The clone carrying this T cell receptor (beta chain) came up many times. The antigen remains unidentified. Investigators prepared the TCR beta libraries by applying iRepertoire HTBI primers and Arm-PCR of CDR3 regions. TCRdb recomputed calls from the multiplex PCR reads with MiXCR, one row per CDR3 protein. Of 550,000 or so distinct CDR3 sequences listed, more than 10% were seen once; the top ten hold approximately 9.6%. This sample is part of a study of regulatory T cells in long-lasting Graves disease. Study-wide points: Newly diagnosed disease favored TRBV20-1 and TRBJ2-1 over persistent disease. The study found persistent patients shared more public clonotypes (2,741) than new patients (around 870).

The time point: newly diagnosed GD, antithyroid drugs for less than 3 months. TCR sequences were obtained from RNA taken from PBMCs. The peripheral blood volume drawn was roughly 9.9 milliliters, and it was collected into EDTA tubes. After removal of 5 bases from V and 5 bases from J, the junction contained 5 bases not matched to a gene. This CDR3 is built from 13 residues. Germline-derived CDR1 and CDR2 are DFQATT and SNEGSKA (reference sequence). Another study also made use of these data, one on T cells in Graves' hyperthyroidism and ophthalmopathy. As reported in that work: Blood also contained most expanded thyroid clonotypes above 0.001.

The sequencing here drew on peripheral blood mononuclear cells (PBMCs), taken at new diagnosis, from a patient treated with antithyroid drugs. This TCR was recovered from a young woman with Graves disease. The chain has TRBV20-1 and TRBJ1-1, with 10 bases that match TRBD1. The CDR3 DNA sequence: TGCAGTGCTCCAAGGACAGGGGGTACTGAAGCTTTCTTT. It codes for CSAPRTGGTEAFF.